Each of the 22 T cell receptor beta chains below was sequenced from the same sample in a study of blood T cell repertoires in COVID-19. Profiled with immunoSEQ multiplex PCR; TCRdb holds only in-frame clones, not every one. In the table there are about 300,000 clones, approximately 84% of which are singletons. Sequencing was performed on peripheral blood. These receptors originate from a human donor with COVID-19, enrolled during active disease. The donor label of this sample is uncertain.

The sample holds a few counts of this clone. This chain joins TRBV5-8 and TRBJ1-2; D gene uncertain. V shed 4 bases and J shed 3 bases, with 13 bases lying between them. This CDR3 is built from 14 residues. Germline CDR1 is SGHTS and CDR2 is YDEGEE. The DNA of the CDR3 is TGTGCCAGCAGCCCAACCCGCACAGACTATGGCTACACCTTC. It translates to CASSPTRTDYGYTF.

The V and J genes are TRBV12-3 or TRBV12-4 and TRBJ1-2; tentatively, D is TRBD1 (6 bases). Deletions cut 7 bases from V and 5 bases from J, with 14 bases between. The CDR3 covers 13 residues. CDR3 region: CASTPDSPYGYTF. The CDR3 nucleotides read TGTGCCAGCACCCCGGACAGCCCATATGGCTACACCTTC.

J is TRBJ2-7 and V is TRBV19, with 9 bases matching TRBD1. With 6 bases clipped from V and 5 bases from J, the junction kept 8 bases outside the gene matches. This CDR3 region has 14 residues. Germline CDR1 and CDR2: LNHDA and SQIVND (reference sequence). The CDR3, as DNA: TGTGCCAGTAGCTCCACAGGGGGCATTGACGAGCAGTACTTC. Residues: CASSSTGGIDEQYF.

Written as DNA, the CDR3 is TGTGCCAGCAGTTTACCGGGGGGGAACCGAAACACCATATATTTT. As protein: CASSLPGGNRNTIYF. The gene calls are TRBV28 and TRBJ1-3, with D possibly matching TRBD1 (5 bases). The CDR3 has 15 residues. With 2 bases removed from V and 5 bases from J, the gap between germline ends came to 13 bases. Germline CDR1 MDHEN, CDR2 SYDVKM.

The chain links TRBV6-2 or TRBV6-3 to TRBJ2-5; D not certain. The V gene lost 5 bases and the J gene lost 7 bases, with 11 bases spanning the gap. In germline, CDR1 is MNHEY, CDR2 SVGEGT. The CDR3 has 12 amino acids. CDR3: CASSPRPRTQYF. DNA for the CDR3: TGTGCCAGCAGTCCACGCCCGAGGACCCAGTACTTC.

This chain links TRBV19 with TRBJ2-1; D gene unclear. CDR3 length: 13 amino acids. Looked up from germline, CDR1 is LNHDA and CDR2 is SQIVND (reference sequence). The V end lost 7 bases, the J end lost 4 bases, and 11 bases lay between the germline ends. CDR3 coding DNA: TGTGCCAGTACCCTGGGCTCATACAATGAGCAGTTCTTC. This codes for CASTLGSYNEQFF.

This rearrangement joins TRBV7-9 to TRBJ2-5; D is possibly TRBD2 (6 bases). The CDR3 spans 17 residues. Trimming pared 4 bases from V and 7 bases from J, leaving 25 bases between. Germline V CDR1 and CDR2: SEHNR, FQNEAQ (reference sequence). The CDR3 here is CASSSSALDWDLGTQYF. CDR3 nucleotide sequence: TGTGCCAGCAGCTCTAGCGCCCTGGACTGGGACCTAGGGACCCAGTACTTC.

J is TRBJ2-3 and V is TRBV5-6; 9 bases are shared with TRBD1. This CDR3 spans 17 amino acids. V lost 0 bases to trimming and J lost 3 bases; unmatched junction nucleotides: 8. Germline V gives CDR1 SGHDT, CDR2 YYEEEE. The CDR3 DNA follows: TGTGCCAGCAGCTTGGGGCGTGGGACAGGGACGACAGATACGCAGTATTTT. Protein sequence: CASSLGRGTGTTDTQYF.

The V gene is TRBV3-1 (or the pseudogene TRBV3-2), the J gene TRBJ2-7; a possible D gene is TRBD1 (6 bases). V shed 3 bases and J shed 4 bases, with 19 bases lying between them. The CDR3 totals 16 residues. Per germline, CDR1 LGHDT and CDR2 YNNKEL (reference sequence). The CDR3 DNA is TGTGCCAGCAGCCACATACAAAATAACCAGGGGTACGAGCAGTACTTC. Its protein is CASSHIQNNQGYEQYF.

This sequence joins TRBV18 and TRBJ2-2; a weak D match, TRBD2 (6 bases). This CDR3 comprises 14 residues. Trimming removed 2 bases at V and 6 bases at J, with 10 bases between. Germline V gene sequence: CDR1 KGHSH, CDR2 LQKENI. The CDR3 DNA follows: TGTGCCAGCTCACCAAGGCGGGGAGCCGGGGAGCTGTTTTTT. It yields the protein CASSPRRGAGELFF.

The V call is TRBV5-1, the J call TRBJ2-5, with TRBD2 as a possible D gene (6 bases). The CDR3 runs to 14 residues. Germline loops: CDR1 SGHRS, CDR2 YFSETQ. The V end was cut by 3 bases, the J end by 1 base, with 10 bases between. As DNA, the CDR3 is TGCGCCAGCAGCTGGAGGGGTAGCCAAGAGACCCAGTACTTC. Residues: CASSWRGSQETQYF.

The table lists this clone with a few counts. The genes are TRBV28 and TRBJ1-4; TRBD1 aligns across 10 bases. The V gene end was trimmed by 5 bases and the J gene end by 8 bases; junction bases not matched to a gene: 8. The germline V gene encodes CDR1 MDHEN and CDR2 SYDVKM. The CDR3 runs 15 residues. This CDR3 reads CASSPTTGGREKLFF. The CDR3 nucleotides are TGTGCCAGCAGTCCCACGACAGGGGGCAGAGAAAAACTGTTTTTT.

J is TRBJ2-1 and V is TRBV5-5; 14 bases match TRBD2. After removal of 0 bases from V and 9 bases from J, the junction contained 5 bases not matched to a gene. From germline, CDR1 is SGHKS and CDR2 YYEKEE (reference sequence). The CDR3 runs to 16 residues. The CDR3 sequence: CASSLEGTSGSGEQFF. In nucleotides, the CDR3 is TGTGCCAGCAGCTTGGAGGGGACTAGCGGGAGTGGTGAGCAGTTCTTC.

CDR3 region: CASSVTGSGPPSAYEQYF. As DNA, the CDR3 is TGTGCCAGCAGCGTTACGGGATCCGGGCCCCCATCGGCCTACGAGCAGTACTTC. J is TRBJ2-7 and V is TRBV9, with a possible D match to TRBD2 (5 bases). In germline, CDR1 is SGDLS, CDR2 YYNGEE. V was clipped by 2 bases and J by 2 bases, with 23 bases between them. This CDR3 has 18 amino acids. Combining the CDR3 with reference TRBV9 and TRBJ2-7 gives the whole variable domain DSGVTQTPKHLITATGQRVTLRCSPRSGDLSVYWYQQSLDQGLQFLIQYYNGEERAKGNILERFSAQQFPDLHSELNLSSLELGDSALYFCASSVTGSGPPSAYEQYFGPGTRLTVT.

The chain combines TRBV11-2 with TRBJ2-5, with 7 bases aligning to TRBD2. CDR1 SGHAT and CDR2 FQNNGV come from the germline V gene. The CDR3 runs 14 residues. The junction had 6 bases not matched to a gene; V was cut back by 8 bases and J by 0 bases. The DNA for the CDR3 is TGTGCCAGCTCCCGGGGGGTCAACCAAGAGACCCAGTACTTC. It codes for CASSRGVNQETQYF.

The J gene is TRBJ2-5, the V gene TRBV11-3, with 7 nucleotides matching TRBD1. The germline gives CDR1 SGHNT, CDR2 YENEEA. Unmatched junction bases numbered 1, after V lost 2 bases and J lost 4 bases. CDR3 size: 13 residues. In DNA, the CDR3 is TGTGCCAGCAGCTTACGACAGGGAGAGACCCAGTACTTC. It specifies CASSLRQGETQYF.

For the CDR3, the DNA is TGCAGCGCAGGGGGAATGGATCAGCCCCAGCATTTT. Protein: CSAGGMDQPQHF. The chain uses TRBV29-1 and TRBJ1-5, with 7 bases matching TRBD1. The J segment lost 5 bases and the V segment lost 7 bases, leaving 5 bases of the junction unmatched. CDR3 length: 12 residues. Germline V gives CDR1 SQVTM, CDR2 ANQGSEA.

This chain links TRBV7-2 with TRBJ2-5, with TRBD1 matching over 10 bases. This CDR3 comprises 13 residues. Germline loops: CDR1 SGHTA, CDR2 FQGNSA. J was trimmed by 5 bases and V by 6 bases; bases with no gene match: 3. CDR3 bases: TGTGCCAGCAGTCGGGACAGGGGTGAGACCCAGTACTTC. It is translated as CASSRDRGETQYF.

The gene calls are TRBV3-1 (or the pseudogene TRBV3-2) and TRBJ1-2; 10 bases agree with TRBD1. The CDR3 length is 17 residues. Germline values: CDR1 LGHDT, CDR2 YNNKEL (reference sequence). J was trimmed by 4 bases and V by 0 bases; bases with no gene match: 8. The CDR3 reads CASSQDPPGQGIYGYTF. In DNA form, the CDR3 reads TGTGCCAGCAGCCAAGACCCCCCGGGACAGGGGATCTATGGCTACACCTTC.

This sequence joins TRBV5-1 and TRBJ2-7; 10 bases fit TRBD2. The CDR3 is 14 amino acids. Trimming took 2 bases from V and 3 from J; bases not matched to a gene: 2. Germline V gene sequence: CDR1 SGHRS, CDR2 YFSETQ. Written as DNA, the CDR3 is TGCGCCAGCAGCTTCGGGACTAGCGTCTACGAGCAGTACTTC. Its translation is CASSFGTSVYEQYF.

The gene calls are TRBV28 and TRBJ2-7, with D tentatively TRBD1 (5 bases). The V gene's germline CDR1 is MDHEN and CDR2 SYDVKM. There are 14 residues in the CDR3. V lost 6 bases and J 5 bases, leaving 17 bases between the germline ends. For the CDR3, the DNA is TGTGCCAGCAGCCTGACAGCTCTCTGGAACGAGCAGTACTTC. Translating it yields CASSLTALWNEQYF.

Written as DNA, the CDR3 is TGCAGCGTGGGCTCGCGACAGGGTTTCTTCGGTGAGCAGTTCTTC. Protein: CSVGSRQGFFGEQFF. The rearrangement joins TRBV29-1 to TRBJ2-1; 7 bases are shared with TRBD1. J gave up 9 bases and V 6 bases, and 17 bases lay outside the gene matches. Germline-derived CDR1 and CDR2 are SQVTM and ANQGSEA. The CDR3 runs 15 residues.